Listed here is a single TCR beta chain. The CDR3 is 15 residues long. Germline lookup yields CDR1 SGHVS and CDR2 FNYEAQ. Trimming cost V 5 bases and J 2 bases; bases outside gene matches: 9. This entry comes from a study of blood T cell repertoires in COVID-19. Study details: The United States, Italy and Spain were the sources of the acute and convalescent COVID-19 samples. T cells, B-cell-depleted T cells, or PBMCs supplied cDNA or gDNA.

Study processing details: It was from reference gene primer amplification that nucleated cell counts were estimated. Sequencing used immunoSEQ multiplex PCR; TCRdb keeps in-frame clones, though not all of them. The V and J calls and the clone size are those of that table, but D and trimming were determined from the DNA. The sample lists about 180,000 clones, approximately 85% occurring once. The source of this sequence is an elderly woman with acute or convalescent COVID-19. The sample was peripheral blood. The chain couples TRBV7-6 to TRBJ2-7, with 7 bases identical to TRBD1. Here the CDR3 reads CASSPGGTVAYEQYF. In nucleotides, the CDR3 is TGTGCCAGCAGCCCAGGTGGGACAGTTGCCTACGAGCAGTACTTC. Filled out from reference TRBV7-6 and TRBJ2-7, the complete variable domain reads GAGVSQSPRYKVTKRGQDVALRCDPISGHVSLYWYRQALGQGPEFLTYFNYEAQQDKSGLPNDRFSAERPEGSISTLTIQRTEQRDSAMYRCASSPGGTVAYEQYFGPGTRLTVT.